Below are 14 T cell receptor beta chains sequenced from a single sample in a study of blood T cell repertoires in COVID-19. TCRdb keeps only in-frame clones here, not all; method: immunoSEQ multiplex PCR. This sample has 150,000 or so clones, with around 83% found just once. The sample consisted of peripheral blood. These receptors all stem from a woman aged 50 to 60 with COVID-19, enrolled during active disease.

CDR3 in DNA: TGCGCCAGCAGCCAAGATACGAGTTCCTACAATGAGCAGTTCTTC. It codes for CASSQDTSSYNEQFF. This chain uses TRBV4-3 with TRBJ2-1; D call uncertain. The CDR3 sequence is 15 residues long. V gave up 0 bases and J gave up 1 base, with 7 bases separating them. CDR1 is LGHNA and CDR2 is YSLEER in the germline V gene.

This chain connects TRBV29-1 to TRBJ1-1, with D possibly matching TRBD1 (5 bases). The CDR3 runs to 13 residues. Germline values: CDR1 SQVTM, CDR2 ANQGSEA. V lost 6 bases, J lost 0 bases, and 11 bases lay in between. The CDR3 is CSVRGRMNTEAFF. As DNA, the CDR3 is TGCAGCGTAAGGGGCAGGATGAACACTGAAGCTTTCTTT.

The rearrangement joins TRBV5-1 to TRBJ2-7; 8 bases are a match to TRBD2. Germline loops: CDR1 SGHRS, CDR2 YFSETQ. CDR3 size: 14 residues. The J segment lost 3 bases and the V segment lost 3 bases, leaving 5 bases of the junction unmatched. Written as DNA, the CDR3 is TGCGCCAGCAGCTCTAGCGGGCGGGGCTACGAGCAGTACTTC. Protein product: CASSSSGRGYEQYF. The full variable domain, completed using reference TRBV5-1 and TRBJ2-7, is KAGVTQTPRYLIKTRGQQVTLSCSPISGHRSVSWYQQTPGQGLQFLFEYFSETQRNKGNFPGRFSGRQFSNSRSEMNVSTLELGDSALYLCASSSSGRGYEQYFGPGTRLTVT.

DNA for the CDR3: TGTGCCAGCAGCTCCGGACAGGGGGCTTATTCACCCCTCCACTTT. The encoded protein is CASSSGQGAYSPLHF. This chain links TRBV7-9 with TRBJ1-6; 11 positions agree with TRBD1. This CDR3 is 15 amino acids long. Looked up from germline, CDR1 is SEHNR and CDR2 is FQNEAQ (reference sequence). The junction had 4 bases not matched to a gene; V was cut back by 4 bases and J by 8 bases.

The chain has TRBV10-3 and TRBJ2-7, with a weak D call TRBD1 (5 bases). There are 16 residues in the CDR3. Germline V gives CDR1 ENHRY, CDR2 SYGVKD. Between the trimmed V and J ends, which lost 0 bases and 2 bases, there was a span of 14 bases. CDR3 loop: CAISESQGQSPYEQYF. The CDR3 nucleotides are TGTGCCATCAGTGAGTCACAAGGACAATCGCCCTACGAGCAGTACTTC.

The chain combines TRBV19 with TRBJ1-4, with 9 bases lining up with TRBD1. Trimming took 1 base from V and 2 from J; bases not matched to a gene: 2. The germline V gene encodes CDR1 LNHDA and CDR2 SQIVND (reference sequence). The CDR3 is made up of 16 amino acids. The CDR3 region has the DNA TGTGCCAGTAGTATAGGGGGGACAGGGACTAATGAAAAACTGTTTTTT. Translated: CASSIGGTGTNEKLFF.

The gene calls are TRBV4-1 and TRBJ2-7, with 8 positions matching TRBD2. J was trimmed by 2 bases and V by 3 bases; bases with no gene match: 12. The CDR3 has 17 residues. Looked up from germline, CDR1 is MGHRA and CDR2 is YSYEKL. CDR3 residues: CASSHPSWAGGPYEQYF. The CDR3, as DNA: TGCGCCAGCAGCCACCCTTCTTGGGCGGGGGGCCCCTACGAGCAGTACTTC.

In nucleotides, the CDR3 is TGCGCCAGCAGCTCCTCGGACAGGTTGTATCAGCCCCAGCATTTT. Its translation is CASSSSDRLYQPQHF. The gene calls are TRBV5-1 and TRBJ1-5; TRBD1 agrees at 7 bases. V lost 3 bases and J lost 5; bases outside the gene matches: 8. This CDR3 is built from 15 residues. Germline loops: CDR1 SGHRS, CDR2 YFSETQ.

This clone occurred a few times. V gene TRBV7-2 combines with J gene TRBJ2-7, with D unclear. This CDR3 contains 12 residues. V was clipped by 6 bases and J by 0 bases, with 6 bases between them. The V gene's germline CDR1 is SGHTA and CDR2 FQGNSA. The CDR3 DNA reads TGTGCCAGCAGTTCCTACTCCTACGAGCAGTACTTC. Translation: CASSSYSYEQYF.

The chain recombines TRBV5-6 with TRBJ1-1, with D unclear. The length of the CDR3 is 11 residues. V lost 7 bases and J 3 bases, leaving 7 bases between the germline ends. Germline CDR1 reads SGHDT; CDR2 reads YYEEEE. In DNA form, the CDR3 reads TGTGCCAGCGAGAGGTACACTGAAGCTTTCTTT. Residues: CASERYTEAFF.

CDR3 nucleotide sequence: TGTGCCATCAGTGAGCGACAGGTCTACGAGCAGTACTTC. Encoded protein: CAISERQVYEQYF. The rearrangement joins TRBV10-3 to TRBJ2-7; maybe TRBD1 (6 bases). The CDR3 spans 13 residues. CDR1 is ENHRY and CDR2 is SYGVKD in the germline V gene. Trimming pared 2 bases from V and 3 bases from J, leaving 8 bases between.

The V gene is TRBV9, the J gene TRBJ2-5, with 7 bases lining up with TRBD2. Germline values: CDR1 SGDLS, CDR2 YYNGEE. V dropped 0 bases and J dropped 5; count of bases not matched to a gene: 10. The CDR3 has 16 residues. CDR3 protein: CASSVGPSGASETQYF. The CDR3 nucleotides are TGTGCCAGCAGCGTAGGCCCCAGCGGGGCGTCCGAGACCCAGTACTTC.

The sample holds a few counts of this clone. The chain joins TRBV7-9 to TRBJ1-2, with 10 bases that match TRBD1. The germline CDR1 and CDR2 sequences are SEHNR and FQNEAQ (reference sequence). This CDR3 is built from 13 residues. J was trimmed by 6 bases and V by 5 bases; bases with no gene match: 3. CDR3 sequence (DNA): TGTGCCAGCAGCCAAGGACAGGGGGATGGCTACACCTTC. Translated: CASSQGQGDGYTF.

This chain uses TRBV29-1 with TRBJ1-1; 7 nucleotides line up with TRBD1. The length of the CDR3 is 13 residues. The V segment lost 5 bases and the J segment 1 base; nucleotides outside the gene matches: 4. The V gene's germline CDR1 is SQVTM and CDR2 ANQGSEA. CDR3 loop: CSVTGQPNTEAFF. The CDR3 coding sequence is TGCAGCGTTACGGGACAGCCGAACACTGAAGCTTTCTTT.